Listed here are 10 T cell receptor beta chains from one sample, sequenced in a study of neurological immune-mediated disorders. TCRdb independently ran MiXCR on the 5' RACE reads; one entry per CDR3 protein. Altogether tens of thousands of distinct CDR3 sequences are present, over 9% being singletons, with the ten largest covering about 1.8%. What was sequenced was PBMCs. These receptors were taken from a man between 40 and 49 years old in good health.

This sequence joins TRBV29-1 and TRBJ2-2; maybe TRBD1 (6 bases). Germline CDR1 is SQVTM and CDR2 is ANQGSEA. The CDR3 contains 13 residues. V dropped 2 bases and J dropped 6 bases, with 10 bases sitting between them. The CDR3 DNA sequence: TGCAGCGTTGAACAGGACAGTTCCGGGGAGCTGTTTTTT. Its protein product is CSVEQDSSGELFF.

This clonotype was detected many times. The chain joins TRBV2 to TRBJ1-4; TRBD1 matches 8 bases. J was trimmed by 7 bases and V by 3 bases; bases with no gene match: 7. Germline loops: CDR1 SNHLY, CDR2 FYNNEI. The CDR3 length is 15 residues. CDR3 residues: CASSEEGTGGEKLFF. For the CDR3, the DNA is TGTGCCAGCAGTGAGGAGGGGACAGGAGGTGAAAAACTGTTTTTT.

This clonotype was counted ten times or more. This rearrangement joins TRBV12-3 or TRBV12-4 to TRBJ2-1, with TRBD1 matching 9 bases. The CDR3 has 14 residues. With V trimmed by 10 bases and J by 5 bases, 9 bases remained unmatched. DNA for the CDR3: TGTGCCATCGGAAGGACAGGGGAGGACAATGAGCAGTTCTTC. It yields the protein CAIGRTGEDNEQFF.

This clonotype came up many times. The chain employs TRBV28 and TRBJ2-7; the D is unclear. This CDR3 region has 12 residues. The germline CDR1 and CDR2 sequences are MDHEN and SYDVKM. Trimming pared 6 bases from V and 3 bases from J, leaving 9 bases between. The CDR3 DNA reads TGTGCCAGCAGGGGGTACCGCTACGAGCAGTACTTC. Translated: CASRGYRYEQYF.

In this sample, this clonotype turned up a few times. J is TRBJ1-1 and V is TRBV7-9; possibly TRBD1 for D (6 bases). The ends were cut back, 8 bases at V and 2 bases at J, with 18 bases in the middle. Germline CDR1 is SEHNR and CDR2 is FQNEAQ (reference sequence). The CDR3 runs to 15 residues. The CDR3 bases are TGTGCCAGCGTAGAACAGGGCGGGATCAACACTGAAGCTTTCTTT. Its protein is CASVEQGGINTEAFF.

This clonotype was observed a handful of times. The V and J genes are TRBV6-5 and TRBJ2-3, with 11 bases aligning to TRBD2. With 6 bases clipped from V and 3 bases from J, the junction kept 5 bases outside the gene matches. Germline assignment: CDR1 MNHEY and CDR2 SVGAGI. There are 15 residues in the CDR3. This CDR3 reads CASSQLAGVTDTQYF. CDR3 bases: TGTGCCAGCAGCCAACTAGCGGGAGTGACAGATACGCAGTATTTT.

With respect to this clonotype: Since a much larger clone is just one base distant, this may be a read error. The chain recombines TRBV6-1 with TRBJ2-1; D is uncertain. Deletions cut 11 bases from V and 7 bases from J, with 6 bases between. Germline loops: CDR1 MNHNS, CDR2 SASEGT. This CDR3 has 9 amino acids. DNA for the CDR3: TGTGCCTTCGCTAATGAGCAGTTCTTC. Protein sequence: CAFANEQFF.

This sequence joins TRBV20-1 and TRBJ2-7; D not certain. CDR1 DFQATT and CDR2 SNEGSKA come from the germline V gene (reference sequence). CDR3 size: 15 residues. V dropped 6 bases and J dropped 0 bases, with 18 bases sitting between them. CDR3 nucleotides: TGCAGTGCATTCGGCCAGAGGCAGAGCTCCTACGAGCAGTACTTC. Translated: CSAFGQRQSSYEQYF.

In this sample, this clonotype turned up many times. The genes are TRBV12-3 or TRBV12-4 and TRBJ2-2, with 9 bases matching TRBD1. This CDR3 has 13 residues. V shed 11 bases and J 0 bases; nucleotides not matched to a gene: 1. The CDR3: CAYRGPNTGELFF. Written as DNA, the CDR3 is TGTGCCTACAGGGGGCCGAACACCGGGGAGCTGTTTTTT.

This clonotype was counted at least ten times. The chain has TRBV28 and TRBJ2-7, with 8 bases aligning to TRBD1. This CDR3 contains 15 residues. Germline V gives CDR1 MDHEN, CDR2 SYDVKM. Trimming took 3 bases from V and 4 from J; bases not matched to a gene: 8. The CDR3 sequence is CASSFSGTGGYEQYF. The CDR3, as DNA: TGTGCCAGCAGTTTTTCCGGGACAGGTGGTTACGAGCAGTACTTC. Using reference TRBV28 and TRBJ2-7 for the parts outside the CDR3, the full variable domain is DVKVTQSSRYLVKRTGEKVFLECVQDMDHENMFWYRQDPGLGLRLIYFSYDVKMKEKGDIPEGYSVSREKKERFSLILESASTNQTSMYLCASSFSGTGGYEQYFGPGTRLTVT.